This entry concerns a single TCR beta chain. The sample originates from a study of shared clonotypes between healthy human individuals. Produced via immunoSEQ multiplex PCR; TCRdb's table is partial and in-frame only. Among fewer than 2.5 million clones listed, under 95% were seen once. Germline V CDR1 and CDR2: MNHNY, SVGAGI (reference sequence). This CDR3 is 16 amino acids long. The V gene end was trimmed by 6 bases and the J gene end by 6 bases; junction bases not matched to a gene: 13. V and J are TRBV6-6 and TRBJ2-7; 11 bases match TRBD1. The clonotype comes from a man younger than 35 in good health. Some clones in this sample may be carry-over from other donors' samples. Sample: naive CD4+ T cells from PBMCs. Stated subset: CD45RA+ positively selected. CDR3: CASRTGTGGLVGEQYF. In DNA form, the CDR3 reads TGTGCCAGCAGAACCGGGACAGGGGGATTAGTAGGCGAGCAGTACTTC.